This T cell receptor beta chain is drawn from a study of PD-1 blockade in classical Hodgkin lymphoma (dated by TCRdb to about 2020). Context from the whole study: Nivolumab dosing was 3 mg/kg intravenously every 2 weeks, continuing until either disease progression or unacceptable toxicity. To define a peripheral blood immune signature of response to PD-1 blockade in classical Hodgkin lymphoma, the study combined TCR beta sequencing with CyTOF. The investigation overall reported the following: Only a single clinical trial cohort was studied, and what caused the repertoire differences, possibly disease activity or prior therapy, remained undefined. Trial patients achieving complete response had baseline diversity similar to newly diagnosed patients, whereas partial responders and progressors had significantly lower diversity. A significant rise by C4D1 was seen in CD4+ but not CD8+ TCR diversity (p=0.0027 vs p=0.16), with the rise being most apparent in complete responders (p=0.02). Diversity was lower in patients who began nivolumab less than 1 year after ASCT, so these patients were left out of later analyses to avoid confounding by immune reconstitution. Baseline TCR diversity was reported as lower in newly diagnosed patients than in healthy donors, and lower still in relapsed/refractory patients.

The Qiagen DNeasy kit was used to extract genomic DNA from unsorted PBMCs and from the negatively selected CD4+ and CD8+ fractions. Amplification of TCR beta CDR3 regions was done by immunoSEQ multiplex PCR with primers that anneal to V and J segments. A synthetic immune receptor repertoire was used to minimize amplification bias, and any remaining bias was removed computationally after sequencing. The study's own analysis went as follows. Repertoire diversity was quantified as the Shannon entropy index using custom Python scripts. The unsorted, CD4+ and CD8+ repertoires were each analyzed separately, with the exception of combined analyses, where CD4+ and CD8+ sequences were merged in silico. Clonal expansion was defined as at least a 2-fold frequency increase after treatment relative to C1D1, with a pseudocount of 0.5 for undetected baseline clones. Clones with 0 or 1 copy at C1D1 were classified as singleton clones, and clones with 2 or more copies were classified as non-singleton clones. Clones expanded in unsorted samples were assigned a CD4+, CD8+ or unknown annotation through matching of protein sequences in sorted samples from the same patient. Wilcoxon tests on paired samples were used to test changes in diversity from C1D1 to C4D1. TCRdb took this table from immuneACCESS and kept in-frame rearrangements with V and J called. Such tables lack part of the clones; where checked against another copy, unresolved V genes explain under half of the gap, and the rest is unexplained. D and trimming were read from the DNA, whereas the V and J calls and clone size are those reported in that table. The table for this sample lists 43,000 or so clones; 78% of them were counted only once. The ten largest clones capture approximately 35% of the sample.

The germline ends are 8 bases apart after V is trimmed by 1 base and J by 5 bases. From cysteine to phenylalanine, the CDR3 is 13 amino acids long. CDR3 DNA is the only sequence kept; it has 39 bases, read in frame from the first base. The germline V gene yields SNHLY for CDR1 and FYNNEI for CDR2. Note on this clone: What this receptor recognizes is not known. Qualities for individual bases were not recorded, and no much larger clone is one base off.

Taken with the paper, the label for time point translates to: cycle 4 day 1 (C4D1), after less than 7 weeks of nivolumab. All trial patients had relapsed after autologous stem cell transplantation, with cohorts A, B and C differing in prior brentuximab vedotin exposure. A total of roughly 57 patients with relapsed/refractory classical Hodgkin lymphoma made up the trial cohort, and each patient's best overall response was complete response, partial response or progressive disease. Single-agent nivolumab was administered to trial patients in the multi-cohort phase II CheckMate 205 trial. An independent review committee assessed best overall response using the 2007 International Working Group response criteria. PBMCs from the trial were collected at three points: immediately before nivolumab initiation (C1D1), and during therapy at cycle 2 day 1 and cycle 4 day 1. Peripheral blood was collected in 8 mL Vacutainer Cell Preparation Tubes, from which PBMCs were isolated by centrifugation and then cryopreserved.

This specimen consisted of peripheral blood mononuclear cells (PBMCs), obtained before the fourth cycle of nivolumab. The receptor comes from a human donor with classical Hodgkin lymphoma. The chain is assembled from TRBV2 and TRBJ1-2; no D gene is confidently identified. The CDR3 reads as follows: CASSEEGPYGYTF. At the DNA level, the sequence is TGTGCCAGCAGTGAAGAGGGCCCGTATGGCTACACCTTC. Reference TRBV2 and TRBJ1-2 proteins supply the regions before and after the CDR3; the full variable domain is: EPEVTQTPSHQVTQMGQEVILRCVPISNHLYFYWYRQILGQKVEFLVSFYNNEISEKSEIFDDQFSVERPDGSNFTLKIRSTKLEDSAMYFCASSEEGPYGYTFGSGTRLTVV.